This T cell receptor beta chain originates from a study of T cells in Graves' hyperthyroidism and ophthalmopathy. Study context: At initial diagnosis, before any treatment had begun, peripheral blood was obtained. Overall study findings and caveats: Ophthalmopathy and stable hyperthyroidism were told apart by a 13 V-J model. Ophthalmopathy, which appeared later, was predicted by the model a median about 6 months before onset.

TCR beta CDR3 regions were amplified from RNA. The primer set for the first-round RT-PCR of the TCR CDR3 was HTBI. TCRdb reprocessed the multiplex PCR reads via MiXCR and lists one record per CDR3 protein. The data show 490,000 or so distinct CDR3 sequences, 20% to 25% seen once. This clonotype was seen at least ten times. What it binds is unknown. V lost 3 bases, J lost 4 bases, and 4 bases stayed unmatched. The CDR3 runs to 15 residues. In germline, CDR1 is SNHLY, CDR2 FYNNEI. Exclusions: uncontrolled infection, other autoimmune disease, pregnancy, lactation. This sequence was found in an older woman with Graves' ophthalmopathy. What was sequenced was blood. The chain employs TRBV2 and TRBJ2-1; 9 nucleotides align to TRBD2. The CDR3 loop is CASSDWTSVYNEQFF. CDR3 nucleotides: TGTGCCAGCAGTGACTGGACTAGCGTTTACAATGAGCAGTTCTTC.